The 22 T cell receptor beta chains below all came from one sample that was sequenced in a study of blood T cell repertoires in COVID-19. TCRdb's copy holds only in-frame clones and misses some; the assay was immunoSEQ multiplex PCR. The sample includes over 250,000 clones, 82% of them seen just once. Sequencing used PBMCs or T cells enriched from blood (not recorded which). Receptor source: a middle-aged man who had been exposed to COVID-19.

CDR3 nucleotides: TGTGCCAGCAGCCCTCGGGGCGGGAGTTCCTACGAGCAGTACTTC. This sequence encodes CASSPRGGSSYEQYF. The chain uses TRBV7-3 and TRBJ2-7, with 7 bases aligning to TRBD2. Germline lookup yields CDR1 SGHTA and CDR2 FQGTGA. The CDR3 is made up of 15 amino acids. V trimming: 5 bases; J trimming: 1 base; junction bases outside the gene matches: 8.

V is TRBV6-5 and J is TRBJ2-3; a weak D match, TRBD2 (6 bases). This CDR3 has 14 residues. CDR1 is MNHEY, CDR2 SVGAGI, per germline. The germline V and J ends were trimmed by 6 bases and 1 base, with 11 bases remaining between them. The CDR3 loop reads CASRGTFRTDTQYF. CDR3 nucleotides: TGTGCCAGCAGGGGGACTTTCCGCACAGATACGCAGTATTTT.

This sequence joins TRBV19 and TRBJ1-2; 8 bases fit TRBD1. J gave up 6 bases and V 7 bases, and 10 bases lay outside the gene matches. The CDR3 contains 14 residues. CDR1 LNHDA and CDR2 SQIVND come from the germline V gene (reference sequence). CDR3 loop: CASTGQVGANGYTF. The CDR3 DNA reads TGTGCCAGTACGGGACAGGTTGGGGCGAATGGCTACACCTTC. Full variable domain (remainder filled in from reference TRBV19 and TRBJ1-2): DGGITQSPKYLFRKEGQNVTLSCEQNLNHDAMYWYRQDPGQGLRLIYYSQIVNDFQKGDIAEGYSVSREKKESFPLTVTSAQKNPTAFYLCASTGQVGANGYTFGSGTRLTVV.

A few counts support this clone. The chain uses TRBV6-5 and TRBJ2-3; TRBD1 agrees at 8 bases. With V trimmed by 4 bases and J by 3 bases, 6 bases remained unmatched. This CDR3 is built from 15 residues. The germline gives CDR1 MNHEY, CDR2 SVGAGI. The CDR3 loop reads CASSSQGAWTDTQYF. The CDR3 bases are TGTGCCAGCAGTTCCCAGGGGGCATGGACAGATACGCAGTATTTT.

This clone has only a few counts. The chain employs TRBV9 and TRBJ1-2; a weak D match, TRBD1 (5 bases). Trimming stripped 3 bases from V and 3 bases from J, with 15 bases between. The CDR3 is 15 amino acids. Germline V gene data show CDR1 as SGDLS and CDR2 as YYNGEE. The CDR3 region has the DNA TGTGCCAGCAGCGAGATAGAGCGGGGACACTATGGCTACACCTTC. Translating gives CASSEIERGHYGYTF.

This clone was observed once. V usage is TRBV5-4 and J usage is TRBJ1-2; 8 bases are shared with TRBD1. CDR3 size: 16 residues. Trimming removed 4 bases from V and 6 bases from J; junction bases left unmatched: 14. CDR1 SGHNT and CDR2 YYREEE come from the germline V gene (reference sequence). The CDR3 region is CASSRDRGLDYDGYTF. CDR3 nucleotides: TGTGCCAGCAGCAGAGACAGGGGTTTGGATTACGATGGCTACACCTTC.

This rearrangement joins TRBV21-1 to TRBJ2-3; the table assigns TRBD2, which was not confirmed against the DNA. TRBV21-1 is tagged as a pseudogene. The CDR3 length is 14 residues. For the CDR3, the DNA is TGTGCCAGCAGCAAAGGAGGGAGCACAGATACGCAGTATTTT. Protein product: CASSKGGSTDTQYF.

This rearrangement joins TRBV27 to TRBJ1-4, with a tentative D call TRBD1 (5 bases). Trimming pared 3 bases from V and 15 bases from J, leaving 14 bases between. Germline assignment: CDR1 MNHEY and CDR2 SMNVEV (reference sequence). The CDR3 consists of 12 residues. In nucleotides, the CDR3 is TGTGCCAGCAGTTTTCCCGAAGGGGAATTGTTTTTT. Protein product: CASSFPEGELFF.

This clone was counted only a few times. This chain joins TRBV7-2 and TRBJ1-2; weak D call: TRBD1 (6 bases). V was pared by 1 base and J by 8 bases, with 11 bases between. The CDR3 contains 13 residues. CDR1 and CDR2 from the germline V gene are SGHTA and FQGNSA. CDR3 residues: CASSLDNTGGYTF. The DNA for the CDR3 is TGTGCCAGCAGCTTAGATAACACAGGGGGCTACACCTTC. Drawing the rest from reference TRBV7-2 and TRBJ1-2, the complete variable domain is GAGVSQSPSNKVTEKGKDVELRCDPISGHTALYWYRQSLGQGLEFLIYFQGNSAPDKSGLPSDRFSAERTGGSVSTLTIQRTQQEDSAVYLCASSLDNTGGYTFGSGTRLTVV.

The chain has TRBV3-1 (or the pseudogene TRBV3-2) and TRBJ2-1; TRBD1 is a possible D gene (5 bases). The germline V gene has CDR1 LGHDT and CDR2 YNNKEL (reference sequence). V was clipped by 1 base and J by 3 bases, with 7 bases between them. The CDR3 totals 14 residues. The CDR3 sequence: CASSQGGSYNEQFF. The CDR3 DNA sequence: TGTGCCAGCAGCCAAGGGGGCAGCTACAATGAGCAGTTCTTC.

This clone was seen only a few times. The rearrangement joins TRBV10-3 to TRBJ2-1; D might be TRBD2 (6 bases). The CDR3 covers 17 residues. The V and J ends lost 4 bases and 10 bases respectively, with 26 bases between them. Germline V gene data show CDR1 as ENHRY and CDR2 as SYGVKD. CDR3 sequence: CAISGGGGGPRRGEQFF. CDR3 DNA: TGTGCCATCAGTGGAGGTGGTGGGGGACCTAGACGGGGGGAGCAGTTCTTC.

The J gene is TRBJ2-1, the V gene TRBV6-5; 10 nucleotides line up with TRBD2. The CDR3 length is 13 residues. Germline V gene data show CDR1 as MNHEY and CDR2 as SVGAGI. V lost 8 bases and J lost 11; bases outside the gene matches: 9. Here the CDR3 reads CASEREGGGKQFF. CDR3 coding DNA: TGTGCCAGCGAGCGGGAGGGCGGGGGTAAGCAGTTCTTC.

This rearrangement joins TRBV9 to TRBJ2-2; D is undetermined. CDR1 and CDR2 from the germline V gene are SGDLS and YYNGEE. With 4 bases removed from V and 2 bases from J, the gap between germline ends came to 12 bases. The CDR3 is 15 residues long. The CDR3: CASSPGPPNTGELFF. CDR3 coding DNA: TGTGCCAGCAGCCCTGGCCCACCCAACACCGGGGAGCTGTTTTTT.

The chain links TRBV11-2 to TRBJ2-3, with D maybe TRBD2 (6 bases). The CDR3 spans 16 residues. Germline V lookup: CDR1 SGHAT, CDR2 FQNNGV. Between the trimmed V and J ends, which lost 4 bases and 0 bases, there was a span of 14 bases. CDR3 bases: TGTGCCAGCAGCTCACTTAGCGGAACTAGCACAGATACGCAGTATTTT. It encodes CASSSLSGTSTDTQYF.

V and J are TRBV18 and TRBJ1-5; D unclear. The ends were cut back, 3 bases at V and 0 bases at J, with 9 bases in the middle. This CDR3 is 15 amino acids long. Germline V lookup: CDR1 KGHSH, CDR2 LQKENI. The CDR3 sequence: CASSPEVNSNQPQHF. The CDR3 DNA follows: TGTGCCAGCTCACCGGAGGTTAATAGCAATCAGCCCCAGCATTTT.

The chain links TRBV30 to TRBJ1-4; 10 bases fit TRBD1. CDR1 and CDR2 from the germline V gene are GTSNPN and SVGIG (reference sequence). The junction had 7 bases not matched to a gene; V was cut back by 3 bases and J by 6 bases. The CDR3 is 15 residues long. In DNA form, the CDR3 reads TGTGCCTGGAGCGACCGGACAGGGGGAGATGAAAAACTGTTTTTT. This sequence encodes CAWSDRTGGDEKLFF.

The chain recombines TRBV6-6 with TRBJ1-2, with TRBD1 matching over 8 bases. Germline assignment: CDR1 MNHNY and CDR2 SVGAGI (reference sequence). The V segment lost 4 bases and the J segment 6 bases; nucleotides outside the gene matches: 10. This CDR3 comprises 15 residues. The CDR3 bases are TGTGCCAGCAGTTTCAGCGGACAGGGAAAGCATGGCTACACCTTC. Encoded protein: CASSFSGQGKHGYTF.

The chain recombines TRBV29-1 with TRBJ1-6; 9 nucleotides line up with TRBD1. CDR3 size: 13 residues. Germline V gives CDR1 SQVTM, CDR2 ANQGSEA. Trimming removed 5 bases from V and 6 bases from J; junction bases left unmatched: 2. The CDR3 protein is CSVLQGANSPLHF. The CDR3 DNA is TGCAGCGTTTTACAGGGGGCTAATTCACCCCTCCACTTT.

J is TRBJ2-7 and V is TRBV10-3; TRBD2 matches 13 bases. The CDR3 consists of 13 residues. In germline, CDR1 is ENHRY, CDR2 SYGVKD. Unmatched junction bases numbered 2, after V lost 8 bases and J lost 4 bases. CDR3 residues: CAIGLAGDYEQYF. Written as DNA, the CDR3 is TGTGCCATCGGACTAGCGGGAGATTACGAGCAGTACTTC.

The chain combines TRBV6-5 with TRBJ1-3; D perhaps matches TRBD1 (5 bases). CDR3 size: 14 residues. Trimming shortened V by 7 bases and J by 8 bases, and 18 bases separated the two germline ends. Looked up from germline, CDR1 is MNHEY and CDR2 is SVGAGI. CDR3 region: CASTRSGAEDTIYF. In nucleotides, the CDR3 is TGTGCCAGCACTAGGAGCGGGGCTGAGGACACCATATATTTT.

V gene TRBV24-1 combines with J gene TRBJ2-7; D gene uncertain. Trimming removed 9 bases from V and 2 bases from J, with 16 bases in between. From germline, CDR1 is KGHDR and CDR2 SFDVKD. This CDR3 has 14 residues. The CDR3: CATSNTKNPYEQYF. CDR3 coding DNA: TGTGCCACCTCTAATACCAAAAACCCCTACGAGCAGTACTTC.

CDR3 in amino acids: CATSRPGQGLREQYF. DNA for the CDR3: TGTGCCACCAGCAGACCGGGACAGGGGTTGCGAGAGCAGTACTTC. This chain links TRBV15 with TRBJ2-7, with TRBD1 identical over 10 bases. The CDR3 spans 15 residues. Losses at the gene ends were 2 bases for V and 7 bases for J; bases not matched to a gene: 8. The V gene's germline CDR1 is LNHNV and CDR2 YYDKDF (reference sequence).